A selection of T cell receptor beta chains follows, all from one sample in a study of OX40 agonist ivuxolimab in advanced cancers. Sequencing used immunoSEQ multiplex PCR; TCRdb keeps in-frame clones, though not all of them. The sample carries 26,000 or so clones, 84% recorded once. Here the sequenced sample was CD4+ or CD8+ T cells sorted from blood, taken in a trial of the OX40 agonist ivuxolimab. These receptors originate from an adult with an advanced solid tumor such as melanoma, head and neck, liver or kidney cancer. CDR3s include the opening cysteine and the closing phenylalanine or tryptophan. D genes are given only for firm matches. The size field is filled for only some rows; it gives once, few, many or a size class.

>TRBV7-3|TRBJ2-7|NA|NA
TGTGCCAGCAGCCCCCATACGGGATTCTACGAGCAGTACTTC
CASSPHTGFYEQYF
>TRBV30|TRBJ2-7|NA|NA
TGTGCCTGGAGTCCAGAACGGGGAGGCGTCTACGAGCAGTACTTC
CAWSPERGGVYEQYF
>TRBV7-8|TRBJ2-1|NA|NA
TGTGCCAGCAGCTCCCGCTTGGATGAGCAGTTCTTC
CASSSRLDEQFF
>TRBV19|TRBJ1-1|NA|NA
TGTGCCAGTAGTGTGGCGATGAACACTGAAGCTTTCTTT
CASSVAMNTEAFF
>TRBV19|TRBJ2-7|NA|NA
TGTGCCAGTAGTATCCCTGGGAGCTCCTACGAGCAGTACTTC
CASSIPGSSYEQYF
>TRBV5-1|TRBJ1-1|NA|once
TGCGCCAGCAGCCCTGGGCGTGGGGTGAACACTGAAGCTTTCTTT
CASSPGRGVNTEAFF
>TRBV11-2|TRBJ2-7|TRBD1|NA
TGTGCCAGCAGCCTGGGGACAGGGCCCTACGAGCAGTACTTC
CASSLGTGPYEQYF
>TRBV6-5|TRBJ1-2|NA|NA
TGTGCCAGCAGTGACCCTGGACAAGTCTATGGCTACACCTTC
CASSDPGQVYGYTF
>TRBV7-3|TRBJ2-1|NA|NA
TGTGCCAGCAGCCCCGCCCCGGGACCAAGCTCCTACAATGAGCAGTTCTTC
CASSPAPGPSSYNEQFF
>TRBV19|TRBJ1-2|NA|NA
TGTGCCAGTTTGCCGGGGGGGATCGGTGGCTACACCTTC
CASLPGGIGGYTF